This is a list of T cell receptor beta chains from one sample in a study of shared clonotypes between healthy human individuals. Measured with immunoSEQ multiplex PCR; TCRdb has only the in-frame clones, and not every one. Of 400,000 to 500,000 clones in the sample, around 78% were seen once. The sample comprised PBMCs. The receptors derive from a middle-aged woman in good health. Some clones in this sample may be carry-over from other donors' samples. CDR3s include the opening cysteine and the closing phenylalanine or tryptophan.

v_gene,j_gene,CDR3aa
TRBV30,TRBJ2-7,CAWSNNRGRYEQYF
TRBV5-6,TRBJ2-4,CASSPRAGSNIQYF
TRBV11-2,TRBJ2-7,CASSLSNSGIVEQYF
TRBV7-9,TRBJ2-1,CASSPGLAGYNEQFF
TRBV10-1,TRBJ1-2,CASSESRGRDYTF
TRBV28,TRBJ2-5,CASSQYHRASGRETQYF
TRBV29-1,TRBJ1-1,CSVPDLGAEAFF
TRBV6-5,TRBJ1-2,CASSRWLGAGGYTF
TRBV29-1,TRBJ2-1,CSVDITGGEQFF
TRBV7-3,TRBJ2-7,CASSLSPGGDYEQYF
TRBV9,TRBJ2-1,CASSVLTTSGRVVEQFF
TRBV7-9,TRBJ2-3,CASSPDGRDTQYF
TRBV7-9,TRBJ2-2,CASSPPGLRNTGELFF
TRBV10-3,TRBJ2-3,CAISAGEPSTDTQYF
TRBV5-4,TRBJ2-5,CASSSEGQETQYF
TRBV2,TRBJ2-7,CASGPRQGSEQYF
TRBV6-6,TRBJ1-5,CASTRDSNQPQHF
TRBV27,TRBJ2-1,CASSLSWLSYNEQFF
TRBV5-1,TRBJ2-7,CASSLNRQDLYEQYF
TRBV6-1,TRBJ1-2,CASSDAAGTKGDGYTF
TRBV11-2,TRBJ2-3,CASSLAAGVRTDTQYF
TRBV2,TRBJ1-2,CASSEAGDNYGYTF
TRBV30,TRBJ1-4,CAWSLSGTSRRKLFF
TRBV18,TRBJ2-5,CASSPSGGETQYF
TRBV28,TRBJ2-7,CASSLGTQVYEQYF